This TCR beta chain was obtained from a study of glioma-infiltrating T cells after dendritic cell vaccination. Here immunoSEQ multiplex PCR was the method, and the copy in TCRdb shows in-frame clones only, minus some. The sample consists of around 100,000 clones, 75% to 85% of them appearing once. V was pared by 5 bases and J by 5 bases, with 15 bases between. The germline CDR1 and CDR2 sequences are SGHAT and FQNNGV. The CDR3 extends over 14 amino acids. The gene calls are TRBV11-2 and TRBJ2-5; D possibly corresponds to TRBD2 (7 bases). The specimen comprised blood, sampled before dendritic cell vaccination. The clonotype originates from a human donor with glioblastoma. CDR3 region: CASSTYREGETQYF. CDR3 coding DNA: TGTGCCAGCAGCACCTACAGGGAGGGGGAGACCCAGTACTTC.